The source of this T cell receptor beta chain is a study of T cells in Graves' hyperthyroidism and ophthalmopathy (dated by TCRdb to between 2018 and 2020). Some background on the complete study: Peripheral blood samples were taken at the time of initial diagnosis, prior to any treatment. To identify TCR V-J signatures that set the groups apart, the researchers used a discovery cohort of 95 to 100 patients, made up of 40 to 45 with Graves' ophthalmopathy and around 58 with stable Graves' hyperthyroidism. Whether ophthalmopathy could be predicted prospectively was tested in an independent validation cohort made up of under 20 hyperthyroidism patients plus 17 patients who later progressed to ophthalmopathy. The 85 to 100 discovery patients were divided at random into training and test sets in a 7:3 ratio. Thyroid tissue and blood T-cell repertoires from six Graves' hyperthyroidism patients were also compared in the study. After sampling, hyperthyroidism patients received methimazole starting at 30 mg daily, and ophthalmopathy patients received high-dose intravenous methylprednisolone. The paper describes TCR Vbeta CDR3 sequencing of 130 to 150 peripheral blood samples, made up of 43 ophthalmopathy patients, approximately 73 hyperthyroidism patients and roughly 17 progressor patients. The research as a whole found: Sample size was not statistically predetermined, and investigators were not blinded to group allocation. In cross-validation, a model built on a 13 V-J signature told ophthalmopathy apart from stable hyperthyroidism with 87.88% sensitivity and roughly 81% specificity, and in testing the same model reached 80%/75%. Blood samples also contained most of the expanded thyroid clonotypes (frequency above 0.001), which suggests that blood repertoires may reflect thyroid immune responses. During validation, the model predicted progression to ophthalmopathy a median of about 6.3 months ahead of onset, with 70.59% sensitivity and under 85% specificity.

The TCR beta CDR3 regions were amplified from RNA transcripts. The first round of RT-PCR for the TCR CDR3 was performed with the HTBI primer set and the Qiagen OneStep RT-PCR kit. Libraries were constructed in a second round of multiplex PCR, after which size selection and purification were carried out. Libraries were sequenced paired-end with 100 bp reads on an Illumina HiSeq2000. The original methods were these. Raw data were processed with SOAPnuke, discarding reads with adapters, uncalled bases, mean Phred below 15, or no exact constant-primer or identifier match. COPE v1.2.5 was used to merge the high-quality paired reads, and each unique nucleotide sequence was defined as a clonotype. MiTCR v1.1 was used to align clonotypes to the IMGT TRBV, TRBD and TRBJ reference segments. Only V-J combinations with frequency above 0.0001, covering about 99% of repertoires, were analysed. The TCS score was defined as F50 (clonal expansion) divided by E x V (chaos), with BLOSUM62-based TCRdist calculated between CDR3 peptides within each V-J. Welch's t-statistics and random forest reduced fewer than 600 V-J features to fewer than 15, which were used in a naive Bayes classifier (R e1071). Using fastp trimming at Q25 and MiXCR clonotype assembly, TCRdb reanalyzed the public sequencing data and kept in-frame beta chains. Entries are consolidated by CDR3 protein sequence, retaining the most common genes and DNA. TCRdb, not the authors, supplied the V and J calls. For this sample the table gives 300,000 to 400,000 distinct CDR3 sequences, of which 15% to 20% were detected only once. The ten largest clones represent approximately 54% of the sample.

The V end loses 5 bases and the J end loses 5 bases, and a stretch of 15 bases separates them. The CDR1 and CDR2 encoded by the germline V gene (reference sequence) are SEHNR and FQNEAQ. CDR3 length: 14 amino acids, cysteine to phenylalanine. Left in the record is the CDR3 DNA by itself, 42 bases read in frame from the first base. As for this clonotype: The antigen it recognizes is unknown. No qualities accompany the bases; no much larger clone lies one base away.

Graves' hyperthyroidism was defined as stable when no progression to ophthalmopathy occurred over 18 months of follow-up. Hyperthyroidism patients were aged 18 to 65 years and newly diagnosed, with disease duration of less than 2 months. Exclusion was applied to patients with uncontrolled infections, other autoimmune diseases, pregnancy or lactation. Clinical symptoms, serum thyroxine and TRAb, thyroid ultrasound, and orbital computed tomography formed the basis for the diagnoses. PBMCs were separated from 10 ml of fresh peripheral blood using Ficoll-Paque density gradient centrifugation. Total RNA was extracted using Trizol reagent, and RNA quality was assessed on an Agilent 2100 Bioanalyzer.

Sequenced sample: blood. This receptor chain uses TRBV7-9 and TRBJ1-2; a weak D assignment points to TRBD1 (6 bases agree). This sequence originates from a woman aged 45-65 years with Graves' hyperthyroidism. The CDR3 region has the sequence CASSPEGHPYGYTF. The nucleotide sequence reads as follows: TGTGCCAGCAGCCCTGAGGGACACCCTTATGGCTACACCTTC.